This T cell receptor beta chain was captured by sequencing in a study of graft-versus-host responses after intestinal transplantation (dated by TCRdb to 2020 to 2023). With respect to the entire study: Multivisceral, liver-intestinal, or isolated intestinal transplants were received by the recipients. All recipients received anti-thymocyte globulin induction followed by maintenance tacrolimus and steroids for around three years. Bulk TCR-beta CDR3 sequencing was used to track graft-versus-host and host-versus-graft alloreactive T cell clones in the graft, circulation and bone marrow after intestinal transplantation. Alloreactive clones were identified by sequencing pre-transplant mixed lymphocyte reaction products and comparing these products with unstimulated pre-transplant donor and recipient T cells. The cohort enrolled approximately 24 intestinal transplant recipients including one retransplant, and a few patients lacking pretransplant specimens were excluded. Donor T cell macrochimerism was defined as a peak of at least 4% donor T cells among recipient peripheral blood mononuclear cells. Rather than being sequenced by the commercial service, samples from a few later patients were sequenced in-house on an Illumina MiSeq and processed with MiXCR.

The time point label, as the study defines it: cells obtained before transplantation from donor or recipient. CD3+CD4+ and CD3+CD8+ populations were FACS-sorted from unstimulated pre-transplant donor and recipient cells taken from spleen or lymph nodes. The library was made by the immunoSEQ multiplex PCR assay. For most patients, genomic DNA was isolated using the Qiagen DNeasy Blood and Tissue Kit and was shipped frozen to Adaptive Biotechnologies for TCR sequencing. For most patients, genomic DNA was subjected to high-throughput TCR-beta CDR3 sequencing by Adaptive Biotechnologies. On the authors' methods: Adaptive's ImmunoSEQ software supplied the TCR sequencing data for around 19 patients, while MiXCR and VDJtools were used to process three other patients. CD4 versus CD8 sorting errors were corrected by removing sequences found in both subsets at a frequency ratio below 5:1. CDR3 nucleotide sequences shared between donor and recipient were removed because their origin could not be assigned. Alloreactive clones required at least 2-fold expansion over unstimulated cells and minimum CFSE-low frequency of 0.002% (template counts) or 0.001% (read counts). Clones detected in sequenced pre-transplant spleen, lymph node, or MLR CFSE-low populations of the donor or recipient were defined as mappable. The cumulative frequency of alloreactive clones was calculated as a percentage of all sequences, weighted by copy number. In TCRdb, the immuneACCESS table is reduced to in-frame sequences with V and J assigned. These tables do not hold every clone; where another copy was compared, an unresolved V gene accounts for under half, and the others remain unexplained. That table gives V, J and clone size, and the DNA gave D and trimming. A total of about 85,000 clones appear in this sample, 85% to 95% of them only once. Less than 8.5% of the sample lies in the top ten.

Cut back by 0 bases and 4 bases, the V and J ends lie 7 bases apart. The germline V gene sets CDR1 to SGHDT and CDR2 to YYEEEE. The CDR3 starts with the cysteine, ends with the phenylalanine, and has 13 residues. Solely the CDR3 DNA is kept, with 39 bases framed from the first base. Points on this clone: No antigen is known for it. The input lacks base qualities; no much larger clone sits a single base away.

Points the paper makes about the study in general: Conclusions were limited by the relatively low number and heterogeneity of intestinal transplant patients. In patients with donor T cell macrochimerism, the allografts had high GvH to HvG T cell clonal ratios. Peak levels of circulating GvH clones were associated with declines in HvG clones early after transplant. GvH clones turned up in recipient bone marrow, with some appearing earlier in ileal mucosa or blood, a pattern consistent with an intestinal mucosal origin.

The chain couples TRBV5-6 to TRBJ1-2, with the D gene not confidently named. The starting material was unstimulated CD8+ T cells sorted from spleen or lymph node cells, obtained before transplant. The sequence derives from a human donor who was the organ donor for an intestinal transplant. DNA sequence: TGTGCCAGCAGCTTGGCCGGGGTCTATGGCTACACCTTC. It encodes CASSLAGVYGYTF.